A selection of T cell receptor beta chains follows, all from one sample in a study of T cell responses to AZD1222 COVID-19 vaccine. Method: immunoSEQ multiplex PCR; TCRdb's copy keeps in-frame clones and lacks some. The data contain about 100,000 clones, 75% to 95% of them seen just once; the ten biggest clones take up around 5.9%. The sample was peripheral blood, taken 28 days after the second AZD1222 dose. The receptors come from an adult who received the AZD1222 COVID-19 vaccine. CDR3s include the opening cysteine and the closing phenylalanine or tryptophan. D genes are given only for firm matches. A clone size is listed for some rows: how often the clone was seen (once, few, many), or a class if it is expanded.

TRBJ2-2 | . | TRBV5-1 | . | TGCGCCAGCAGCCTTGCCGTCATCGCGAACACCGGGGAGCTGTTTTTT | CASSLAVIANTGELFF
TRBJ2-2 | . | TRBV7-6 | . | TGTGCCAGCAGCCCGTTAGGGGGTTATACGACCGGGGAGCTGTTTTTT | CASSPLGGYTTGELFF
TRBJ2-2 | . | TRBV4-2 | . | TGTGCCAGCAGCAGGGGGGGTTCGAACACCGGGGAGCTGTTTTTT | CASSRGGSNTGELFF
TRBJ1-5 | . | TRBV19 | . | TGTGCCAGTAGTATGGGCCTACAGCAGCCCCAGCATTTT | CASSMGLQQPQHF
TRBJ2-4 | TRBD1 | TRBV27 | . | TGTGCCAGCAGTCCCGGGACAGGTCTCGGAAAGTCCAAAAACATTCAGTACTTC | CASSPGTGLGKSKNIQYF
TRBJ2-1 | . | TRBV7-2 | . | TGTGCCAGCAGCCCGTTCGGCGGCGGGGAGCAGTTCTTC | CASSPFGGGEQFF
TRBJ1-4 | . | TRBV12-5 | . | TGTGCTAGTGGCCCTGGGTCAGGGGTTAATGAAAAACTGTTTTTT | CASGPGSGVNEKLFF
TRBJ1-3 | . | TRBV6-4 | . | TGTGCCAGCAGCCTCCGTCGCTCTGTGGAGATTGGAAACACCATATATTTT | CASSLRRSVEIGNTIYF
TRBJ1-6 | TRBD1 | TRBV28 | . | TGTGCCAGCAGTTGGGAGGGACAGGGATTTTCACCCCTCCACTTT | CASSWEGQGFSPLHF
TRBJ2-7 | . | TRBV11-2 | . | TGTGCCAGCAGCTCCTTCGGGACGCCCGCAGGCGAGCAGTACTTC | CASSSFGTPAGEQYF
TRBJ2-7 | TRBD1 | TRBV2 | . | TGTGCCAGTAGGACAGGGTTAATCTACGAGCAGTACTTC | CASRTGLIYEQYF
TRBJ1-4 | . | TRBV2 | . | TGTGCCAGCAGTGCAAGGCAGGGGCTAAAGGCAGAAAAACTGTTTTTT | CASSARQGLKAEKLFF
TRBJ1-1 | . | TRBV5-6 | . | TGTGCCAGCAGCGCACCCGCCAGGGGTTGGACTGAAGCTTTCTTT | CASSAPARGWTEAFF
TRBJ1-4 | . | TRBV5-4 | . | TGTGCCAGCAGCCGGACAACTAATGAAAAACTGTTTTTT | CASSRTTNEKLFF
TRBJ2-4 | . | TRBV7-2 | . | TGTGCCAGCAGCATGGGGAGCGGAGCCAAAAACATTCAGTACTTC | CASSMGSGAKNIQYF
TRBJ2-4 | TRBD2 | TRBV7-9 | . | TGTGCCAGCAGCTTAGGACTAGCGAAAGCCAAAAACATTCAGTACTTC | CASSLGLAKAKNIQYF
TRBJ1-2 | TRBD1 | TRBV7-9 | . | TGTGCCAGCAGCTCCCAGCGGACAGGGAACTATGGCTACACCTTC | CASSSQRTGNYGYTF
TRBJ1-5 | . | TRBV30 | . | TGTGCCTGGAGTGTATCAGGGCGGGGGCGCAATCAGCCCCAGCATTTT | CAWSVSGRGRNQPQHF
TRBJ2-1 | TRBD2 | TRBV2 | . | TGTGCCAGCAGTGAGCAACTAGCGGTCTCCTACAATGAGCAGTTCTTC | CASSEQLAVSYNEQFF
TRBJ2-1 | TRBD2 | TRBV14 | . | TGTGCCAGCAGCCTCGGCGGGCTAGCGGGAGAAGGCGAGCAGTTCTTC | CASSLGGLAGEGEQFF
TRBJ2-7 | . | TRBV12-3/TRBV12-4 | once | TGTGCCAGTAGGCGGGCTTACTACGAGCAGTACTTC | CASRRAYYEQYF
TRBJ1-5 | . | TRBV18 | . | TGTGCCAGCTCACCAAGCTGGGGGGCAGGCAATCAGCCCCAGCATTTT | CASSPSWGAGNQPQHF
TRBJ1-3 | . | TRBV29-1 | . | TGCAGCGTTCGGGGGGGCGCTTCTGGAAACACCATATATTTT | CSVRGGASGNTIYF
TRBJ1-2 | . | TRBV19 | . | TGTGCCAGTAGTGAACGGGTACAGGCCCACTATGGCTACACCTTC | CASSERVQAHYGYTF
TRBJ2-5 | TRBD1 | TRBV20-1 | . | TGCAGTGCTAGTGGAGACAGGGGGCAAGAGACCCAGTACTTC | CSASGDRGQETQYF